What follows describes a single T cell receptor (beta chain). The CDR3 has 17 amino acids. V was shortened by 0 bases and J by 4 bases, with 17 bases between the two germline ends. In germline, CDR1 is SGHDN, CDR2 FVKESK. This sample is part of a study of PD-1 blockade in classical Hodgkin lymphoma. Method: immunoSEQ multiplex PCR; TCRdb's copy keeps in-frame clones and lacks some. This sample yields about 110,000 clones, of which roughly nine tenths are seen a single time; about 20% belongs to the top ten. No patient escaped relapse after autologous stem cell transplantation, and brentuximab vedotin exposure varied.

This TCR derives from a human donor with classical Hodgkin lymphoma. This chain connects TRBV14 to TRBJ2-3; D may be TRBD1 (7 bases). Sequences were derived from peripheral blood mononuclear cells (PBMCs), sampled before the second cycle of nivolumab. The CDR3 sequence: CASSQDQGGVLADTQYF. CDR3 sequence (DNA): TGTGCCAGCAGCCAAGATCAGGGGGGAGTACTTGCAGATACGCAGTATTTT.